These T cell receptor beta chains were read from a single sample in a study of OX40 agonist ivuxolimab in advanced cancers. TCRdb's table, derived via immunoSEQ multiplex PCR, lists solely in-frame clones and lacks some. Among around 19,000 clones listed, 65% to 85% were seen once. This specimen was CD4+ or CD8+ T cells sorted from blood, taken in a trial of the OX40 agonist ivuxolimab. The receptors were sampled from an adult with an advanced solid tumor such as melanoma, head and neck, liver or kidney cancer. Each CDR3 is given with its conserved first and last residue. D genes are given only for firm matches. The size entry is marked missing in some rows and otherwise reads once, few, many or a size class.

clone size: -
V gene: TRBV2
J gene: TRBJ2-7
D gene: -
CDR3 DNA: TGTGCCAGCAGTGACATCACCTACGAGCAGTACTTC
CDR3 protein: CASSDITYEQYF

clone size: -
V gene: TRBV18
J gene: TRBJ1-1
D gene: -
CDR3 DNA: TGTGCCAGCTCACCAAACGCTAGGGGCCAGGGGAACACTGAAGCTTTCTTT
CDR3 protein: CASSPNARGQGNTEAFF

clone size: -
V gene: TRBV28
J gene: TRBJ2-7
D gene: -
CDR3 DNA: TGTGCCAGTTCGGACGTCTACGAGCAGTACTTC
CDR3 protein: CASSDVYEQYF

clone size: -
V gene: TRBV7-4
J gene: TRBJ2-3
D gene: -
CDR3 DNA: TGTGCCAGCAGCCCAGAGACGGGTACGCAGTATTTT
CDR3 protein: CASSPETGTQYF

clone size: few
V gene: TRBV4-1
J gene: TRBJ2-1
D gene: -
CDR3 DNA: TGCGCCAGCTCTTACGACAATGAGCAGTTCTTC
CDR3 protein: CASSYDNEQFF

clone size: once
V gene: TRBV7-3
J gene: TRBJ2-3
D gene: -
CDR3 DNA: TGTGCCAGCAGCTTAACTCCAGGGAGCACAGATACGCAGTATTTT
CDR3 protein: CASSLTPGSTDTQYF

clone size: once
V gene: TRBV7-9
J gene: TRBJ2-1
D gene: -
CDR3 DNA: TGTGCCAGCTTACTAGGGCAGATGCAGTTCTTC
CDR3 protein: CASLLGQMQFF

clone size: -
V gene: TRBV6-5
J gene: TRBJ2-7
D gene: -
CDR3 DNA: TGTGCCAGCAGTTTCGGACAGAGTACCTACGAGCAGTACTTC
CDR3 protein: CASSFGQSTYEQYF

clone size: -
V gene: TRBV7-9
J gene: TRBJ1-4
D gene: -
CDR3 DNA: TGTGCCAGCAGCTTGGGACGGGGCGAAAAACTGTTTTTT
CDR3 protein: CASSLGRGEKLFF

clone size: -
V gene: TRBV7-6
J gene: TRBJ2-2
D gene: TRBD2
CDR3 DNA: TGTGCCAGCCCTCCGGGACTAGCCTCCACCGGGGAGCTGTTTTTT
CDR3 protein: CASPPGLASTGELFF

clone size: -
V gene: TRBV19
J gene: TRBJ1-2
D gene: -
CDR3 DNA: TGTGCCAGTAGTATGGGGGGGAATGGCTACACCTTC
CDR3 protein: CASSMGGNGYTF

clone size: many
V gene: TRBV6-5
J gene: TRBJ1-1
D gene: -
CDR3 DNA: TGTGCCAGCAGTCTGTGGGGGAACACTGAAGCTTTCTTT
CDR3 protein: CASSLWGNTEAFF

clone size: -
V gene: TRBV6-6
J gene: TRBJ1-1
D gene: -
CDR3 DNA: TGTGCCAGCAGTTACTCGACCGACCTCCCAGGGACTGAAGCTTTCTTT
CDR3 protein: CASSYSTDLPGTEAFF

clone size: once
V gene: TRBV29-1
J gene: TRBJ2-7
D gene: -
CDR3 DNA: TGCAGCGTTGAAGGAGGGGCACCTGCCCATTACGAGCAGTACTTC
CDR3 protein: CSVEGGAPAHYEQYF

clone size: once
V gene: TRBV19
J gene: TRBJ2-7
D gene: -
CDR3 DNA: TGTGCCAGTACCTCCGGGGTCGGGGTCTCCTACGAGCAGTACTTC
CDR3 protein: CASTSGVGVSYEQYF

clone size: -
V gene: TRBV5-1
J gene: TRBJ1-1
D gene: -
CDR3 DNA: TGCGCCAGCAGCCACGGACAAAACACTGAAGCTTTCTTT
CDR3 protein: CASSHGQNTEAFF

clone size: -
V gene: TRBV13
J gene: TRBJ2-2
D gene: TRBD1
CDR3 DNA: TGTGCCAGCAGCCCCTCCGGGACAGGGGTCACCGGGGAGCTGTTTTTT
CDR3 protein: CASSPSGTGVTGELFF

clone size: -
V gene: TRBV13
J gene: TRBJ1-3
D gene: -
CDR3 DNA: TGTGCCAGCAGCTCTTATTCGGCGTCCTCTGGAAACACCATATATTTT
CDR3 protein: CASSSYSASSGNTIYF

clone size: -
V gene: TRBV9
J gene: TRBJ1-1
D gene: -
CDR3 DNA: TGTGCCAGCAGCCTAGGGGAGGCTTGGACTGAAGCTTTCTTT
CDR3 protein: CASSLGEAWTEAFF

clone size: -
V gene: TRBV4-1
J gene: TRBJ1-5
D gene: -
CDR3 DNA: TGCGCCAGCAGCCAAGACGTAACCTTGGGACAGCCCCAGCATTTT
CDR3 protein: CASSQDVTLGQPQHF

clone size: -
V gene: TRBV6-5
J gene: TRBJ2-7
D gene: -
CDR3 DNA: TGTGCCGGCAGCCCTAGCGACGGCTACGAGCAGTACTTC
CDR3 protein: CAGSPSDGYEQYF

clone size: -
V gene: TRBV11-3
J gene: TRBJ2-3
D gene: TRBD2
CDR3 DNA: TGTGCCAGCAGCAAGCGGGGGCGCCCAGATACGCAGTATTTT
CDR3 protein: CASSKRGRPDTQYF

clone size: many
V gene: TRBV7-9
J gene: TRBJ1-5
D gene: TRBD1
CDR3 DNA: TGTGCCAGCAGCTCGGACAGGTCCGAGAGCAATCAGCCCCAGCATTTT
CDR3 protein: CASSSDRSESNQPQHF

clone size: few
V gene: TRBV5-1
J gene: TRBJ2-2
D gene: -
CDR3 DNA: TGCGCCAGCAGCCCGAACCAAAACCCTATCGCGAACACCGGGGAGCTGTTTTTT
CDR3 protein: CASSPNQNPIANTGELFF

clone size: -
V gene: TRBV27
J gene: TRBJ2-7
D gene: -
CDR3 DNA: TGTGCCAGCAGAGGAGGGTACTACGAGCAGTACTTC
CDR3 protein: CASRGGYYEQYF

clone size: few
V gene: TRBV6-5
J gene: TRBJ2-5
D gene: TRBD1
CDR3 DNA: TGTGCCAGCAGTTACACAGGGGGGATCTTAGAGACCCAGTACTTC
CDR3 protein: CASSYTGGILETQYF

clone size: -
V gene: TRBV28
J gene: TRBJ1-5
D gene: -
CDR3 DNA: TGTGCCAGCAGTCCACCCCCGAGGGTGAGAAGCAATCAGCCCCAGCATTTT
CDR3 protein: CASSPPPRVRSNQPQHF

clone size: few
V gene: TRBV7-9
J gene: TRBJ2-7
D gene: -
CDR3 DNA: TGTGCCAGCAGCCTTATCCACGAGCAGTACTTC
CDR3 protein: CASSLIHEQYF

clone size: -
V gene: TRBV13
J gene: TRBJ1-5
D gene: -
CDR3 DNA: TGTGCCAGCAGCTTAGGCCAGGGTGGCAATCAGCCCCAGCATTTT
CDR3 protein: CASSLGQGGNQPQHF

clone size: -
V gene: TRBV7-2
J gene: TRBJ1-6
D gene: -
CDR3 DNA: TGTGCCAGCAGCTTAGAGCAGGGGCTCTTTTATAATTCACCCCTCCACTTT
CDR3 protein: CASSLEQGLFYNSPLHF

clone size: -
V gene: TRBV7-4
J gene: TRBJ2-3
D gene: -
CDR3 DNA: TGTGCCAGCAGCTTAGGAGGGGTGTGGGATACGCAGTATTTT
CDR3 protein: CASSLGGVWDTQYF

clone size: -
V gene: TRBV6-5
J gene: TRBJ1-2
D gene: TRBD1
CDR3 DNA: TGTGCCAGCGCAATCGACAGGGGACATGGCTACACCTTC
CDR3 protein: CASAIDRGHGYTF

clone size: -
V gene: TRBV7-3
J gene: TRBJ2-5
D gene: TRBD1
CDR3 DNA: TGTGCCAGCAGCCAGATAGGGGGCGCGGAGACCCAGTACTTC
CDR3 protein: CASSQIGGAETQYF

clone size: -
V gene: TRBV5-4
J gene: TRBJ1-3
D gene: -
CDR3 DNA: TGTGCCAGCAGCTTAGACTGGGACGATGGAAACACCATATATTTT
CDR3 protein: CASSLDWDDGNTIYF